One sample yielded the 2 T cell receptor beta chains listed below, sequenced in a study of chemoradiotherapy in HPV16-positive cancers. Method: immunoSEQ multiplex PCR; TCRdb's copy keeps in-frame clones and lacks some. The table shows approximately 12,000 clones, with roughly 70% occurring only once. This sample was taken from a patient who underwent chemoradiotherapy. Receptors originate from a human donor with HPV-associated anogenital cancer.

The rearrangement links TRBV5-6 to TRBJ2-7, with TRBD2 matching over 13 bases. This CDR3 comprises 15 residues. Germline CDR1 and CDR2: SGHDT and YYEEEE. V was pared by 4 bases and J by 3 bases, with 4 bases of the junction left unmatched. CDR3 region: CASSDGTSGIYEQYF. CDR3 DNA: TGTGCCAGCAGCGACGGGACTAGCGGGATCTACGAGCAGTACTTC.

The gene calls are TRBV16 and TRBJ2-3, with D perhaps TRBD1 or TRBD2 (5 bases each). V lost 4 bases and J lost 1, with 9 bases in between. CDR1 and CDR2 (germline): KGHSY, FQNENV. This CDR3 has 14 amino acids. CDR3 nucleotide sequence: TGTGCCAGCAGCCTATTGGGGGGCACAGATACGCAGTATTTT. Its protein product is CASSLLGGTDTQYF. Based on the CDR3 plus reference TRBV16 and TRBJ2-3, the full variable domain is GEEVAQTPKHLVRGEGQKAKLYCAPIKGHSYVFWYQQVLKNEFKFLISFQNENVFDETGMPKERFSAKCLPNSPCSLEIQATKLEDSAVYFCASSLLGGTDTQYFGPGTRLTVL.